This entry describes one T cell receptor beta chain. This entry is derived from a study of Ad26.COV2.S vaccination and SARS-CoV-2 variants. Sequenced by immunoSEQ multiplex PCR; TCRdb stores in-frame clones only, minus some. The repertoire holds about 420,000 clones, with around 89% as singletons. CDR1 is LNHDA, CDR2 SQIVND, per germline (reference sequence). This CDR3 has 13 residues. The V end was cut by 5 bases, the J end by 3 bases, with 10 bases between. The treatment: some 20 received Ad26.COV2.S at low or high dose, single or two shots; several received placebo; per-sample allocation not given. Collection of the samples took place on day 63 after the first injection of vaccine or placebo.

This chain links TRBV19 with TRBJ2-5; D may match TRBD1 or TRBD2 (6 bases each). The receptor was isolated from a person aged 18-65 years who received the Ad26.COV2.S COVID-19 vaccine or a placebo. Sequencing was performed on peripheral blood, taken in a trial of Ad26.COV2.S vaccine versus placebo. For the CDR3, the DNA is TGTGCCAGTAGTTACAGGGAGGAAGAGACCCAGTACTTC. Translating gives CASSYREEETQYF. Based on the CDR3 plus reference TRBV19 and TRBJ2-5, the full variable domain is DGGITQSPKYLFRKEGQNVTLSCEQNLNHDAMYWYRQDPGQGLRLIYYSQIVNDFQKGDIAEGYSVSREKKESFPLTVTSAQKNPTAFYLCASSYREEETQYFGPGTRLLVL.